This TCR beta chain was sequenced during a study of T cell clones after liver transplantation. Study findings and constraints: A larger donor-reactive than third-party decline suggested partial antigen-specific deletion.

For this clone: What it binds is unknown.

Assay: immunoSEQ multiplex PCR; the TCRdb copy retains only in-frame clones and omits some. The table includes tens of thousands of clones, 75% to 90% detected once. The sequence derives from a human patient who received a liver transplant. A subset of T cells may come from the graft donor. Sequences were derived from CD4+ T cells from blood, sampled at the 22-month timepoint.

This CDR3 reads CASSYSPGTRYEQFF. The CDR3, as DNA: TGTGCCAGCAGTTACTCGCCTGGGACTAGATATGAGCAGTTCTTC. The chain recombines TRBV6-5 with TRBJ2-1; 8 nucleotides agree with TRBD2. The CDR3 is 15 residues long. Trimming took 0 bases from V and 8 from J; bases not matched to a gene: 6. The germline V gene has CDR1 MNHEY and CDR2 SVGAGI.